A selection of T cell receptor beta chains follows, all from one sample in a study of cytomegalovirus exposure and HLA in healthy donors. Some clones are missing from TCRdb's copy, which holds only in-frame ones; the method was immunoSEQ multiplex PCR. This table has some 150,000 clones, about 80% appearing once. The specimen sequenced was PBMCs. Source of these receptors: a young man in good health and CMV-seronegative. CDR3s include the opening cysteine and the closing phenylalanine or tryptophan. D genes are given only for firm matches. The listing skips clone size in some rows; elsewhere it reads once, few, many or a size class.

J gene	V gene	D gene	clone size	CDR3 protein	CDR3 DNA
TRBJ2-7	TRBV29-1	TRBD2	-	CSVDLGTSGSYEQYF	TGCAGCGTTGATTTGGGGACTAGCGGTTCCTACGAGCAGTACTTC
TRBJ2-5	TRBV11-2	-	-	CASSPQSGDQETQYF	TGTGCCAGCAGCCCCCAGAGCGGAGACCAAGAGACCCAGTACTTC
TRBJ2-7	TRBV6-1	TRBD2	-	CATIRSGGAREQYF	TGTGCCACCATCCGTAGCGGGGGGGCTCGGGAGCAGTACTTC
TRBJ1-4	TRBV27	-	few	CASRARLTATNEKLFF	TGTGCCAGCCGTGCACGACTCACTGCAACTAATGAAAAACTGTTTTTT
TRBJ2-1	TRBV19	-	-	CASARDSAPAFSYNEQFF	TGTGCCAGTGCGCGGGATAGCGCTCCCGCTTTCTCCTACAATGAGCAGTTCTTC
TRBJ2-1	TRBV19	-	-	CASSRRTDYNEQFF	TGTGCCAGTAGTAGAAGGACAGACTACAATGAGCAGTTCTTC
TRBJ1-5	TRBV5-8	TRBD1	-	CASSARFGRGLGQPQHF	TGTGCCAGCAGCGCCCGGTTCGGCAGGGGGCTTGGTCAGCCCCAGCATTTT
TRBJ1-1	TRBV13	-	-	CASSPGWGVSTEAFF	TGTGCCAGCAGCCCTGGGTGGGGGGTTTCTACTGAAGCTTTCTTT
TRBJ1-3	TRBV29-1	-	-	CSVEDPNRGNTIYF	TGCAGCGTTGAGGACCCCAACAGGGGAAACACCATATATTTT
TRBJ2-1	TRBV7-8	TRBD2	-	CASSFPRGGSRNEQFF	TGTGCCAGCAGCTTCCCTCGGGGGGGGAGTAGGAATGAGCAGTTCTTC